Each of the 32 T cell receptor beta chains below was sequenced from the same sample in a study of regulatory T cells in long-lasting Graves disease. Noted time point: persistent/refractory GD, antithyroid drugs over 5 years with positive TRAb. PBMCs provided the RNA from which the TCR library was made. Relying on iRepertoire HTBI primers and Arm-PCR of CDR3 regions, the team built TCR beta libraries. TCRdb analysed the multiplex PCR reads with MiXCR anew, one entry per CDR3 protein. The sample yields almost 350,000 distinct CDR3 sequences, 20% seen once. The source was peripheral blood mononuclear cells (PBMCs), collected when the disease was refractory, from a patient treated with antithyroid drugs. These receptor sequences come from a female donor with Graves disease.

This chain links TRBV5-8 with TRBJ2-7; 7 nucleotides line up with TRBD2. Germline V gene sequence: CDR1 SGHTS, CDR2 YDEGEE. The V and J ends lost 5 bases and 4 bases, in that order; junction bases with no gene match: 15. CDR3 length equals 16 residues. CDR3 protein: CASSHPGGGPAYEQYF. The DNA of the CDR3 is TGTGCCAGCAGTCACCCTGGGGGGGGACCAGCTTACGAGCAGTACTTC.

The rearrangement uses TRBV6-2 or TRBV6-3 and TRBJ2-4; D is possibly TRBD2 (7 bases). The ends were cut back, 2 bases at V and 8 bases at J, with 13 bases in the middle. This CDR3 has 14 residues. The V gene's germline CDR1 is MNHEY and CDR2 SVGEGT. CDR3 sequence reads: CASSYNRGADIQYF. The DNA for the CDR3 is TGTGCCAGCAGTTACAATCGGGGGGCGGACATTCAGTACTTC.

This clonotype turned up a few times. The chain recombines TRBV9 with TRBJ1-4; the D is unclear. Germline V lookup: CDR1 SGDLS, CDR2 YYNGEE. V was cut by 0 bases and J by 5 bases, with 11 bases left in between. The CDR3 spans 15 residues. CDR3 protein: CASSVGGRGNEKLFF. CDR3 DNA sequence: TGTGCCAGCAGCGTAGGCGGCAGAGGAAATGAAAAACTGTTTTTT. The variable domain in full, with the rest retrieved from reference TRBV9 and TRBJ1-4, is DSGVTQTPKHLITATGQRVTLRCSPRSGDLSVYWYQQSLDQGLQFLIQYYNGEERAKGNILERFSAQQFPDLHSELNLSSLELGDSALYFCASSVGGRGNEKLFFGSGTQLSVL.

J is TRBJ2-7 and V is TRBV15, with a possible D match to TRBD2 (6 bases). Germline CDR1 LNHNV, CDR2 YYDKDF (reference sequence). The CDR3 sequence is 14 residues long. V shed 1 base and J shed 7 bases, with 14 bases lying between them. The CDR3 nucleotides are TGTGCCACCAGCAGAGGGGGACTGTCTGGGGAGCAGTACTTC. Translating it yields CATSRGGLSGEQYF. The full variable domain, completed using reference TRBV15 and TRBJ2-7, is DAMVIQNPRYQVTQFGKPVTLSCSQTLNHNVMYWYQQKSSQAPKLLFHYYDKDFNNEADTPDNFQSRRPNTSFCFLDIRSPGLGDTAMYLCATSRGGLSGEQYFGPGTRLTVT.

This clonotype was detected a few times. V usage is TRBV4-2 and J usage is TRBJ1-2, with D possibly being TRBD1 (5 bases). V lost 0 bases to trimming and J lost 0 bases, with 8 bases between them. The CDR3 sequence is 15 residues long. The germline CDR1 and CDR2 sequences are LGHNA and YNFKEQ. CDR3 in amino acids: CASSQDQGANYGYTF. The CDR3 DNA reads as TGTGCCAGCAGCCAAGATCAGGGCGCTAACTATGGCTACACCTTC.

This clonotype has just a few counts. V is TRBV29-1 and J is TRBJ2-5; 10 positions agree with TRBD1. Looked up from germline, CDR1 is SQVTM and CDR2 is ANQGSEA. V was pared by 7 bases and J by 5 bases, with 13 bases of the junction left unmatched. This CDR3 region has 15 residues. The CDR3 coding sequence is TGCAGCGCACGACCGGGACAGGGGCTTTGGGAGACCCAGTACTTC. Protein product: CSARPGQGLWETQYF.

J is TRBJ2-2 and V is TRBV10-3, with D possibly being TRBD2 (7 bases). The CDR3 is 15 residues long. CDR1 ENHRY and CDR2 SYGVKD come from the germline V gene. Trimming took 4 bases from V and 0 from J, leaving 9 bases between them. The CDR3 protein is CAISAGGANTGELFF. Here the CDR3 DNA reads TGTGCCATCAGTGCGGGGGGCGCGAACACCGGGGAGCTGTTTTTT.

The table lists this clonotype with many counts. The chain has TRBV18 and TRBJ1-5, with unresolved D. CDR3 length equals 13 residues. Germline assignment: CDR1 KGHSH and CDR2 LQKENI. The V end was cut by 8 bases, the J end by 0 bases, with 8 bases between. CDR3 DNA: TGTGCCAGCGGCTTGAATAGCAATCAGCCCCAGCATTTT. It yields the protein CASGLNSNQPQHF.

J is TRBJ1-4 and V is TRBV6-1; D unclear. Germline CDR1 MNHNS, CDR2 SASEGT. CDR3 length equals 12 residues. V was trimmed by 6 bases and J by 6 bases, leaving 8 bases between them. In DNA, the CDR3 is TGTGCCAGCAGACGGAGCCATGAAAAACTGTTTTTT. This codes for CASRRSHEKLFF.

J is TRBJ2-1 and V is TRBV7-3; tentatively, D is TRBD1 (5 bases). V lost 5 bases and J 9 bases, leaving 17 bases between the germline ends. CDR3 length: 14 amino acids. Germline assignment: CDR1 SGHTA and CDR2 FQGTGA. CDR3 sequence: CASSGSQGSSEQFF. In DNA, the CDR3 is TGTGCCAGCAGCGGAAGTCAGGGTAGTAGTGAGCAGTTCTTC.

The chain joins TRBV28 to TRBJ2-3, with D perhaps matching TRBD2 (6 bases). V gave up 5 bases and J gave up 1 base, with 16 bases separating them. The germline CDR1 and CDR2 sequences are MDHEN and SYDVKM. This CDR3 contains 16 residues. The CDR3 DNA follows: TGTGCCAGCAGTGGCCTTTCGGGAGCGGGCACAGATACGCAGTATTTT. Translated, it gives CASSGLSGAGTDTQYF.

In its sample, this clonotype was seen a few times. V gene TRBV15 combines with J gene TRBJ1-1; weak D call: TRBD1 (5 bases). The germline CDR1 and CDR2 sequences are LNHNV and YYDKDF (reference sequence). This CDR3 has 17 residues. V was trimmed by 5 bases and J by 1 base, leaving 20 bases between them. CDR3 bases: TGTGCCACCAGCTTTGAGATCCCGAGGGGAGGGAACACTGAAGCTTTCTTT. This translates into CATSFEIPRGGNTEAFF.

The chain carries TRBV9 and TRBJ1-2, with a tentative D call TRBD1 (6 bases). The V end was cut by 4 bases, the J end by 8 bases, with 15 bases between. Germline V gene data show CDR1 as SGDLS and CDR2 as YYNGEE. The CDR3 is 13 residues long. This CDR3 reads CASSLTGPEGYTF. In nucleotides, the CDR3 is TGTGCCAGCAGCCTGACAGGCCCAGAGGGCTACACCTTC.

The chain has TRBV28 and TRBJ2-2, with TRBD2 as a possible D gene (5 bases). Germline CDR1 reads MDHEN; CDR2 reads SYDVKM. V gave up 8 bases and J gave up 3 bases, with 16 bases separating them. There are 15 residues in the CDR3. The CDR3 loop reads CASLSDSFHTGELFF. Here the CDR3 DNA reads TGTGCCAGCCTCTCGGACTCCTTCCACACCGGGGAGCTGTTTTTT.

At least ten counts were recorded for this clonotype. The CDR3 region has the DNA TGTGCCAGCAGCTTGGGGACAGGGGATGGCTACACCTTC. Its protein is CASSLGTGDGYTF. The gene calls are TRBV7-2 and TRBJ1-2, with 10 positions matching TRBD1. J lost 6 bases, V lost 3 bases, and 1 base had no gene match. This CDR3 spans 13 amino acids. Germline V gene lookup returns CDR1 SGHTA and CDR2 FQGNSA. The whole variable domain, filled in from reference TRBV7-2 and TRBJ1-2, reads GAGVSQSPSNKVTEKGKDVELRCDPISGHTALYWYRQSLGQGLEFLIYFQGNSAPDKSGLPSDRFSAERTGGSVSTLTIQRTQQEDSAVYLCASSLGTGDGYTFGSGTRLTVV.

The chain joins TRBV3-1 to TRBJ2-5; possibly TRBD2 for D (7 bases). CDR3 length: 16 residues. V was shortened by 0 bases and J by 4 bases, with 15 bases between the two germline ends. Germline V lookup: CDR1 LGHDT, CDR2 YNNKEL (reference sequence). The CDR3 protein is CASSQEWVRGGETQYF. In nucleotides, the CDR3 is TGTGCCAGCAGCCAAGAATGGGTGAGGGGGGGAGAGACCCAGTACTTC.

At least ten counts were recorded for this clonotype. The CDR3 sequence: CASSLVFGNTGGAPQHF. CDR3 coding DNA: TGTGCCAGCAGTTTAGTTTTTGGCAATACAGGGGGAGCGCCCCAGCATTTT. The genes are TRBV12-3 or TRBV12-4 and TRBJ1-5; 8 nucleotides match TRBD1. CDR3 length equals 17 residues. With 1 base clipped from V and 9 bases from J, the junction kept 14 bases outside the gene matches.

This clonotype was seen just once. Possible read error: a much larger clone is one base away. V gene TRBV7-8 combines with J gene TRBJ1-1, with 8 bases fitting TRBD1. Per the germline V gene, CDR1 is SGHVS and CDR2 is FQNEAQ. The V gene end was trimmed by 5 bases and the J gene end by 3 bases; junction bases not matched to a gene: 8. The CDR3 is 15 amino acids. The CDR3 coding sequence is TGTGCCAGCAGCATACGGACAGGGATGGACACTGAAGCTTTCTTT. This translates into CASSIRTGMDTEAFF.

The chain carries TRBV7-9 and TRBJ2-5; TRBD2 matches 9 bases. V lost 4 bases to trimming and J lost 5 bases; unmatched junction nucleotides: 11. The CDR3 consists of 16 residues. CDR1 and CDR2 (germline): SEHNR, FQNEAQ (reference sequence). CDR3 amino acids: CASSSLAGLVGETQYF. CDR3 nucleotides: TGTGCCAGCAGCTCTCTAGCGGGATTGGTAGGTGAGACCCAGTACTTC.

The table lists this clonotype with a few counts. The rearrangement uses TRBV27 and TRBJ1-2, with D possibly TRBD1 on 5 matching bases. The V end was cut by 4 bases, the J end by 4 bases, with 16 bases between. The CDR3 contains 15 residues. Germline assignment: CDR1 MNHEY and CDR2 SMNVEV (reference sequence). CDR3 sequence reads: CASSYTAPGTYGYTF. CDR3 coding DNA: TGTGCCAGCAGTTATACCGCCCCCGGGACCTATGGCTACACCTTC.

The chain couples TRBV27 to TRBJ2-7; 7 positions agree with TRBD1. CDR1 is MNHEY and CDR2 is SMNVEV in the germline V gene (reference sequence). The CDR3 contains 15 residues. The V and J ends lost 7 bases and 2 bases, in that order; junction bases with no gene match: 11. This chain's CDR3 is CASKITGTAPYEQYF. The CDR3 DNA reads TGTGCCAGCAAAATTACCGGGACAGCTCCCTACGAGCAGTACTTC.

This clonotype appeared many times. The rearrangement links TRBV11-2 to TRBJ2-7, with D possibly TRBD1 on 6 matching bases. Germline V CDR1 and CDR2: SGHAT, FQNNGV. The CDR3 has 16 residues. V lost 1 base to trimming and J lost 2 bases, with 15 bases between them. CDR3 in amino acids: CASSLVGGHITYEQYF. The CDR3 DNA is TGTGCCAGCAGCTTAGTTGGGGGCCACATTACCTACGAGCAGTACTTC. The entire variable domain, with the rest obtained from reference TRBV11-2 and TRBJ2-7, is as follows: EAGVAQSPRYKIIEKRQSVAFWCNPISGHATLYWYQQILGQGPKLLIQFQNNGVVDDSQLPKDRFSAERLKGVDSTLKIQPAKLEDSAVYLCASSLVGGHITYEQYFGPGTRLTVT.

A remark on this clonotype: With a much larger clone just one base away, this may be a read error. The chain joins TRBV6-5 to TRBJ1-2; D uncertain. This CDR3 is built from 18 residues. Germline V CDR1 and CDR2: MNHEY, SVGAGI. Trimming left V 4 bases short and J 2 bases short, with 23 bases between. In nucleotides, the CDR3 is TGTGCCAGCAGTTGCTCTTTTCCCGGTTTCGTTAAAAACTATGGCTACACCTTC. Translated, it gives CASSCSFPGFVKNYGYTF.

Many counts were recorded for this clonotype. The chain employs TRBV7-2 and TRBJ1-2; TRBD1 might be the D (5 bases). CDR1 and CDR2 (germline): SGHTA, FQGNSA. This CDR3 contains 17 residues. With 2 bases removed from V and 8 bases from J, the gap between germline ends came to 24 bases. This CDR3 is CASSLRTAGKLLEGYTF. The CDR3 nucleotides are TGTGCCAGCAGCTTACGAACAGCAGGGAAATTACTGGAGGGCTACACCTTC.

In this sample, this clonotype turned up many times. The chain combines TRBV10-3 with TRBJ1-1; perhaps TRBD1 as D (5 bases). Trimming removed 0 bases at V and 6 bases at J, with 14 bases between. The CDR3 spans 15 residues. Germline V lookup: CDR1 ENHRY, CDR2 SYGVKD. The CDR3 loop is CAISESRGEGAEAFF. The CDR3 nucleotides read TGTGCCATCAGTGAGTCGAGAGGGGAGGGCGCTGAAGCTTTCTTT.

The chain is built from TRBV30 and TRBJ2-2, with D unresolved. Germline V gene sequence: CDR1 GTSNPN, CDR2 SVGIG (reference sequence). This CDR3 spans 14 amino acids. The V end lost 0 bases, the J end lost 4 bases, and 9 bases lay between the germline ends. The CDR3 coding sequence is TGTGCCTGGAGTGTCGAATCGGCCACCGGGGAGCTGTTTTTT. It is translated as CAWSVESATGELFF. The whole variable domain, filled in from reference TRBV30 and TRBJ2-2, reads SQTIHQWPATLVQPVGSPLSLECTVEGTSNPNLYWYRQAAGRGLQLLFYSVGIGQISSEVPQNLSASRPQDRQFILSSKKLLLSDSGFYLCAWSVESATGELFFGEGSRLTVL.

V gene TRBV27 combines with J gene TRBJ2-2; 7 nucleotides align to TRBD1. Trimming took 4 bases from V and 7 from J; bases not matched to a gene: 12. This CDR3 has 16 residues. The germline gives CDR1 MNHEY, CDR2 SMNVEV (reference sequence). The CDR3 protein is CASSYSKGTVVGELFF. The CDR3 DNA reads as TGTGCCAGCAGTTACTCCAAGGGGACAGTGGTCGGGGAGCTGTTTTTT.

The chain carries TRBV24-1 and TRBJ2-5; D may match TRBD1 or TRBD2 (5 bases each). CDR3 length: 16 residues. Germline values: CDR1 KGHDR, CDR2 SFDVKD. Between the trimmed V and J ends, which lost 5 bases and 0 bases, there was a span of 15 bases. The CDR3 DNA follows: TGTGCCACCAGTGGGAGGTTAACAGGCGACCAAGAGACCCAGTACTTC. This encodes CATSGRLTGDQETQYF.

This clonotype has ten or more counts. In DNA form, the CDR3 reads TGTGCCAGCAGTCGATTCCAGGGTGACTATGGCTACACCTTC. Translated, it gives CASSRFQGDYGYTF. The chain is built from TRBV3-1 and TRBJ1-2; the D gene is possibly TRBD1 (5 bases). V shed 6 bases and J shed 3 bases, with 14 bases lying between them. Germline lookup yields CDR1 LGHDT and CDR2 YNNKEL (reference sequence). The CDR3 loop spans 14 amino acids.

V and J are TRBV6-1 and TRBJ1-3; D is unresolved. Trimming shortened V by 7 bases and J by 0 bases, and 13 bases separated the two germline ends. Germline assignment: CDR1 MNHNS and CDR2 SASEGT. There are 15 residues in the CDR3. CDR3 residues: CASTVGLSSGNTIYF. The CDR3 nucleotides read TGTGCCAGCACGGTCGGACTCAGCTCTGGAAACACCATATATTTT.

The V call is TRBV7-3, the J call TRBJ2-1; D perhaps matches TRBD1 (6 bases). The V gene lost 0 bases and the J gene lost 6 bases, with 9 bases spanning the gap. The CDR3 has 14 amino acids. Germline V gene sequence: CDR1 SGHTA, CDR2 FQGTGA. The CDR3 DNA is TGTGCCAGCAGCTTAACGACAGGACCCAATGAGCAGTTCTTC. It specifies CASSLTTGPNEQFF. The full variable domain, rest sourced from reference TRBV7-3 and TRBJ2-1, is GAGVSQTPSNKVTEKGKYVELRCDPISGHTALYWYRQSLGQGPEFLIYFQGTGAADDSGLPNDRFFAVRPEGSVSTLKIQRTERGDSAVYLCASSLTTGPNEQFFGPGTRLTVL.

The table lists this clonotype with many counts. The chain joins TRBV7-9 to TRBJ1-2, with 7 bases lining up with TRBD1. The CDR3 has 15 residues. The V gene end was trimmed by 1 base and the J gene end by 8 bases; junction bases not matched to a gene: 10. CDR1 and CDR2 (germline): SEHNR, FQNEAQ (reference sequence). Here the CDR3 reads CASSLGQGVTRGYTF. DNA of the CDR3: TGTGCCAGCAGCTTAGGGCAGGGGGTGACTCGGGGCTACACCTTC. Based on the CDR3 plus reference TRBV7-9 and TRBJ1-2, the full variable domain is DTGVSQNPRHKITKRGQNVTFRCDPISEHNRLYWYRQTLGQGPEFLTYFQNEAQLEKSRLLSDRFSAERPKGSFSTLEIQRTEQGDSAMYLCASSLGQGVTRGYTFGSGTRLTVV.